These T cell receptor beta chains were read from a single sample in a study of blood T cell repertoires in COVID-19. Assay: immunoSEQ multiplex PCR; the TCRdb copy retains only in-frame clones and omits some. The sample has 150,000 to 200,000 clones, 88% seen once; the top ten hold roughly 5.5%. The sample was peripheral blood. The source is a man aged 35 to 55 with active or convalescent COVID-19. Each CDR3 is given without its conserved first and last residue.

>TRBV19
ASSIQGTLGAYEQY
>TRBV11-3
ASSLVRRTGELF
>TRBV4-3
ASSQDRWRGGTDTQY
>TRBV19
ASSNQGRGNTEAF
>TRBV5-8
ASSLGQGVVGQF
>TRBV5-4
ASSGGPSPLSYEQY
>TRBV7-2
ASSNNYEQY
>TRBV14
ASSQLGRTGQF
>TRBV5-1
ASSKGTGGGTEAF
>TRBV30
AWSMIDRRNTEAF
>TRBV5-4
ASSQTGTAYGYT
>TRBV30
AWSGQGNQPQH
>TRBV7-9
ASSLTTNSPLH
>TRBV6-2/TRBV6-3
ASSIQGEGYT
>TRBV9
ASSPGQGNNQPQH
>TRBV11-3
ASTSGRGGLVEQY
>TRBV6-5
ASSRLAGPYEQY
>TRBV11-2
ASSLAPSGVLSSYEQY
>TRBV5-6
ASSSRGLAPGAQY
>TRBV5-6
ASTLTSGNTGELF
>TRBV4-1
ASSQDALAGGPGELF
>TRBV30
AWIRGTEAF
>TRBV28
ASNSGGEIYGYT
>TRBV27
ASGTTGLNQPQH
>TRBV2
ASSGTGNQPQH
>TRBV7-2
ASSLGQGNTEAF
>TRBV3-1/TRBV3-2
ASSQVVGAGRYGYT
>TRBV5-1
ASILDRGNTEAF
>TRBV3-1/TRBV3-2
ASSRLRSLNTGELF
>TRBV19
ASSIGTGKTNEKLF
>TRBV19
ASSPEAGDQPQH
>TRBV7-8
ASSLALTGVETQY
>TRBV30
AWNRGLGEAF
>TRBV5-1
ASSFGLAGQYNEQF